Listed below are T cell receptor beta chains from one sample, sequenced in a study of T cell responses to AZD1222 COVID-19 vaccine. Sequenced by immunoSEQ multiplex PCR; TCRdb stores in-frame clones only, minus some. The sample has about 150,000 clones, 94% seen once. This specimen was peripheral blood, taken on day 0 of AZD1222 vaccination. Receptor source: an adult in good health. The CDR3 runs from the conserved cysteine through the conserved F or W. Fields, in order: J gene, D gene, V gene, clone size, CDR3 protein, CDR3 DNA. The D gene is left open where the match is weak. The size field is filled for only some rows; it gives once, few, many or a size class.

j_call: TRBJ1-1; d_call: NA; v_call: TRBV6-5; clone_size: NA; cdr3_aa: CASSYSTENTEAFF; cdr3_nt: TGTGCCAGCAGTTACTCGACAGAGAACACTGAAGCTTTCTTT
j_call: TRBJ1-1; d_call: NA; v_call: TRBV5-1; clone_size: NA; cdr3_aa: CASSYGGLDTEAFF; cdr3_nt: TGCGCCAGCAGTTACGGGGGGCTGGACACTGAAGCTTTCTTT
j_call: TRBJ1-2; d_call: TRBD1; v_call: TRBV5-1; clone_size: NA; cdr3_aa: CASSLEGADYGYTF; cdr3_nt: TGCGCCAGCAGCTTGGAGGGGGCTGACTATGGCTACACCTTC
j_call: TRBJ1-2; d_call: NA; v_call: TRBV2; clone_size: NA; cdr3_aa: CAEAGGLRGYTF; cdr3_nt: TGTGCGGAGGCTGGGGGTCTTCGCGGCTACACCTTC
j_call: TRBJ2-2; d_call: NA; v_call: TRBV2; clone_size: NA; cdr3_aa: CASNPRTSTTGELFF; cdr3_nt: TGTGCCAGCAACCCTAGGACAAGCACCACCGGGGAGCTGTTTTTT
j_call: TRBJ2-6; d_call: NA; v_call: TRBV5-1; clone_size: NA; cdr3_aa: CASSLDSRSGANVLTF; cdr3_nt: TGCGCCAGCAGCTTGGACAGCCGCTCTGGGGCCAACGTCCTGACTTTC
j_call: TRBJ2-1; d_call: TRBD1; v_call: TRBV29-1; clone_size: NA; cdr3_aa: CSVESRGRNEQFF; cdr3_nt: TGCAGCGTTGAATCCAGGGGGCGTAATGAGCAGTTCTTC
j_call: TRBJ2-3; d_call: NA; v_call: TRBV28; clone_size: few; cdr3_aa: CASSSASRALDTQYF; cdr3_nt: TGTGCCAGCAGTTCCGCTAGTAGGGCATTGGATACGCAGTATTTT
j_call: TRBJ1-3; d_call: NA; v_call: TRBV28; clone_size: NA; cdr3_aa: CASSPTGIFSGNTIYF; cdr3_nt: TGTGCCAGCAGTCCCACAGGAATTTTCTCTGGAAACACCATATATTTT
j_call: TRBJ1-4; d_call: NA; v_call: TRBV20-1; clone_size: NA; cdr3_aa: CSASERRHNEKLFF; cdr3_nt: TGCAGTGCTAGTGAGCGACGGCATAATGAAAAACTGTTTTTT
j_call: TRBJ1-1; d_call: TRBD1; v_call: TRBV11-2; clone_size: NA; cdr3_aa: CASSFGQGGNTEAFF; cdr3_nt: TGTGCCAGCAGCTTTGGACAGGGGGGAAACACTGAAGCTTTCTTT
j_call: TRBJ1-3; d_call: NA; v_call: TRBV9; clone_size: NA; cdr3_aa: CASSPMTGVGGNTIYF; cdr3_nt: TGTGCCAGCAGCCCCATGACGGGGGTCGGTGGAAACACCATATATTTT
j_call: TRBJ1-1; d_call: TRBD1; v_call: TRBV10-2; clone_size: NA; cdr3_aa: CASRATGVYTEAFF; cdr3_nt: TGCGCCAGCAGAGCAACAGGGGTGTACACTGAAGCTTTCTTT
j_call: TRBJ2-1; d_call: TRBD2; v_call: TRBV6-2/TRBV6-3; clone_size: NA; cdr3_aa: CASSYASAVRVAGSEQFF; cdr3_nt: TGTGCCAGCAGTTACGCCTCTGCAGTTCGGGTAGCGGGCAGTGAGCAGTTCTTC
j_call: TRBJ1-4; d_call: TRBD1; v_call: TRBV5-4; clone_size: NA; cdr3_aa: CASSLGQGKKLFF; cdr3_nt: TGTGCCAGCAGCTTGGGACAGGGGAAAAAACTGTTTTTT
j_call: TRBJ1-2; d_call: NA; v_call: TRBV7-3; clone_size: NA; cdr3_aa: CASSPDANYGYTF; cdr3_nt: TGTGCCAGCAGCCCAGACGCTAACTATGGCTACACCTTC
j_call: TRBJ2-3; d_call: NA; v_call: TRBV27; clone_size: NA; cdr3_aa: CASSPQRGDTQYF; cdr3_nt: TGTGCCAGCAGTCCCCAAAGGGGCGATACGCAGTATTTT
j_call: TRBJ2-3; d_call: NA; v_call: TRBV20-1; clone_size: NA; cdr3_aa: CSANPGNTQYF; cdr3_nt: TGCAGTGCCAACCCCGGGAACACGCAGTATTTT
j_call: TRBJ1-2; d_call: NA; v_call: TRBV7-8; clone_size: NA; cdr3_aa: CASSLETSPLSGYTF; cdr3_nt: TGTGCCAGCAGCCTGGAGACATCCCCTCTTTCCGGCTACACCTTC
j_call: TRBJ1-1; d_call: TRBD1; v_call: TRBV6-2/TRBV6-3; clone_size: NA; cdr3_aa: CASSNPRQGYFTEAFF; cdr3_nt: TGTGCCAGCAGTAACCCCCGACAGGGGTATTTCACTGAAGCTTTCTTT
j_call: TRBJ1-6; d_call: NA; v_call: TRBV6-4; clone_size: once; cdr3_aa: CASRNTSPLHF; cdr3_nt: TGTGCCAGCAGGAACACGTCACCCCTCCACTTT
j_call: TRBJ2-3; d_call: TRBD2; v_call: TRBV9; clone_size: NA; cdr3_aa: CASSEGGFADTQYF; cdr3_nt: TGTGCCAGCAGCGAGGGAGGGTTCGCAGATACGCAGTATTTT
j_call: TRBJ2-3; d_call: NA; v_call: TRBV7-9; clone_size: NA; cdr3_aa: CASSPTSGIGTDTQYF; cdr3_nt: TGTGCCAGCAGCCCCACTTCCGGGATCGGCACAGATACGCAGTATTTT
j_call: TRBJ1-2; d_call: TRBD1; v_call: TRBV19; clone_size: NA; cdr3_aa: CAIEDRGNGYTF; cdr3_nt: TGTGCCATTGAGGACAGGGGGAATGGCTACACCTTC
j_call: TRBJ1-5; d_call: NA; v_call: TRBV6-5; clone_size: NA; cdr3_aa: CASSRDISADQPQHF; cdr3_nt: TGTGCCAGCAGTAGGGACATATCAGCGGATCAGCCCCAGCATTTT
j_call: TRBJ1-2; d_call: NA; v_call: TRBV6-5; clone_size: NA; cdr3_aa: CASSYSRQGGFGYTF; cdr3_nt: TGTGCCAGCAGTTACTCCCGGCAGGGAGGCTTTGGCTACACCTTC
j_call: TRBJ1-5; d_call: NA; v_call: TRBV25-1; clone_size: NA; cdr3_aa: CASSEPGSNQPQHF; cdr3_nt: TGTGCCAGCAGTGAACCGGGAAGCAATCAGCCCCAGCATTTT
j_call: TRBJ2-3; d_call: NA; v_call: TRBV5-1; clone_size: NA; cdr3_aa: CASSDEGDTQYF; cdr3_nt: TGCGCCAGCAGCGACGAGGGAGATACGCAGTATTTT